This TCR beta chain was recovered during a study of cytomegalovirus exposure and HLA in healthy donors (dated by TCRdb to about 2017). With regard to the full study: An earlier analysis of several hundred of the donors reported approximately 270 Gb of sequence data and about 100 million unique TCR beta sequences from roughly 200 million T cells. An early release that covered roughly 600 HLA-typed donors contained 250 to 350 gigabases of sequencing data and 70 million to 100 million unique TCR sequences. Among the roughly 370 genotyped donors, approximately 76% belonged to the genetic ancestry cluster associated with self-reported Caucasian donors. The study aimed to test whether cataloging public T cell receptors could reveal signatures of past pathogen exposure. The study profiled the T cell repertoires of under 850 subjects by immunosequencing and related them to cytomegalovirus serostatus. In addition to the first cohort of hundreds of subjects, a separate validation cohort of 120 different subjects was used. To predict cytomegalovirus infection status, the study combined high-throughput TCR immunosequencing, statistical association of individual TCRs with disease status, and machine learning. A later analysis re-examined previously published TCR beta repertoires from over 500 donors and added high-resolution HLA genotyping to investigate patterns of TCR occurrence. Rather than using new phenotypic data, the later analysis identified candidate immune exposures from TCR beta sequences and from how often those sequences occurred across donors. In an earlier analysis of 587 of the donors, high-throughput TCR beta sequencing was used to judge whether each TCR beta V gene segment behaved as functional or pseudogenic. Donor age, sex, ethnicity and CMV serostatus were collected together with the repertoire data. A later genetic analysis took genome-wide SNP genotypes for about 55% of the roughly 670 donors and used that subset as a discovery cohort. Every repertoire in the discovery cohort had been generated on one and the same sequencing platform. Class I and class II HLA loci were covered by the typing at four-digit resolution. The number of donors typed differed by locus, with roughly 620-640 for A, B, C, DRB1 and DQB1, roughly 520 for DQA1, 606 for DPA1, and around 430 for DPB1. Because of strong linkage in the cohort, a few DR-DQ haplotypes were treated as single units for association and clustering. Across approximately 420 genotyped donors of the cohort, an average of roughly 250,000 unique TCR beta nucleotide sequences per donor were sequenced, and roughly 20% of those sequences were non-productive.

Study-level results and caveats: The presence/absence analyses assumed that sequencing depth was roughly uniform across donors, and that assumption may not be true. A further reported finding was that TCR beta sequences accurately predicted the HLA-A and HLA-B alleles for most subjects in the first cohort. Several of the top co-occurrence clusters appeared to be linked to parvovirus B19, influenza, CMV and Epstein-Barr virus, according to a later analysis. In both the original and validation cohorts, the classifier was reported to diagnose cytomegalovirus status with high specificity and sensitivity. The authors suggested that the approach could potentially be extended to other disease states and immunological phenotypes. In a later analysis, the rate of TCR association differed among HLA loci, with DRB1 alleles having the most associated TCRs and HLA-C alleles having the fewest. In a later genetic analysis, a missense DCLRE1C variant was associated with V-gene and J-gene trimming of TCR beta chains, and the association was replicated in an independent cohort. HLA typing was unavailable for some donors at each locus, so association tests used only the typed subset. Correlated functional status among segregating V segments might be attributable to linkage disequilibrium, but an unknown experimental factor could not be ruled out. This cohort had only TCR beta chains sequenced, and the lack of alpha or paired-chain data limited which features could be detected. In the study, around 150 TCR beta chains were listed as associated with cytomegalovirus. A later analysis found that HLA-associated TCR beta chains were more clonally expanded and had lower generation probabilities than equally common non-associated chains. CMV serostatus was the only immune exposure information available for the cohort. At a false discovery rate of 0.05, a later analysis linked 16,951 TCR beta sequences to specific HLA alleles. When HLA alleles, especially DR and DQ, strongly co-occurred, attributing TCR associations to individual alleles was difficult. According to a later analysis, most CMV-associated TCR beta chains appeared to be HLA-restricted, and the HLA associations seemed to be driven largely by CMV exposure. The 87-base-pair reads could not distinguish some IMGT-functional V segments, including TRBV6-2 and TRBV6-3, so those segments were excluded. In an earlier analysis of around 600 of the donors, most TCR beta V segments appeared in productive rearrangements about 90% or about 30% of the time, broadly matching IMGT annotations. In a later genetic analysis, fewer N-insertions in productive TCRs were reported among donors in an Asian-associated ancestry cluster than the approximately 710-donor mean. Most TCR sequences were observed very rarely across donors, whereas some public TCRs were present in many individuals. A cluster of highly shared sequence variants was judged likely to be a technical artifact of the sequencing pipeline. Three of the identified cytomegalovirus-associated TCR beta chains were confirmed in vitro to be specific for cytomegalovirus antigens. Because counts were too low, seventeen rarely observed V segments, including chromosome 9 orphons, were left out of the earlier analysis of some 640 of the donors.

The cohort comprised approximately 700 healthy bone marrow donors. All cohort members were sampled while nominally healthy, although unrecorded immune exposures were likely present. The donor tested CMV seropositive and was one of the 289 seropositive cohort members. Every donor gave a peripheral blood sample, and the peripheral blood mononuclear cells from that sample were used for TCR beta sequencing. The Qiagen DNeasy Blood Extraction Kit was used to extract genomic DNA from the blood cell samples. This clone counts as medium-sized (0.01 to 0.1%). This clone's antigen is unknown. No base quality values were provided; no much bigger clone lies one nucleotide off. Trimming takes 5 bases from V and 5 bases from J, and the germline ends sit 16 bases apart. The germline V gene (reference sequence) provides CDR1 SEHNR and CDR2 FQNEAQ. The CDR3 covers 15 residues, taking in both the cysteine and the phenylalanine. The kept DNA is CDR3 alone, 45 bases in frame from the first base.

Libraries were constructed by the immunoSEQ multiplex PCR assay. The multiplex PCR relied on a mix of 60 forward primers for TCR Vbeta segments and 13 reverse primers for TCR Jbeta segments. A multiplex PCR assay on genomic DNA amplified the CDR3 region of rearranged TCR beta genes. The Illumina HiSeq System was used to sequence the amplified TCR beta libraries as 87-base-pair reads. The study's own analysis went as follows. Across the 600 to 700 repertoires, a later analysis counted around 80 million unique TCR beta chains, around 11 million of which were shared by at least two donors. To remove PCR and sequencing errors, raw reads were error-corrected and collapsed into unique sequences using a nearest-neighbor algorithm that merged closely related sequences. V, D and J gene segments were assigned by aligning CDR3 sequences to IMGT reference sequences. For a sequence to be retained, a match of at least six nucleotides was required to both a V gene segment and a J gene segment. Rearrangements were classified as productive when the CDR3 lacked stop codons and remained in frame with V and J, and all other rearrangements were classified as non-productive. CDR3 was defined by IMGT convention, running from the second conserved V-encoded cysteine to the conserved J-encoded phenylalanine. In an earlier analysis of around 570 of the donors, sequences lacking an unambiguous match to a single V gene segment were excluded. In an earlier analysis of approximately 610 of the donors, V segments were called functional above 56.7% productive rearrangements and were called segregating when the between-donor standard deviation exceeded 5%. A statistical classification framework was built for diagnosing cytomegalovirus status from the catalog of TCR beta chain sequences. V and J gene assignment, in a later analysis, came from comparing TCR nucleotide sequences with IMGT/GENE-DB human TR gene sequences. The TCRdist pipeline was used in a later analysis to assign CDR3 sequences and most-parsimonious VDJ recombination scenarios. In a later analysis, each TCR beta chain was defined by its CDR3 amino acid sequence together with its V-gene family, and reads without a unique V-gene family were excluded. As a way to deal with suspected cross-contamination and a sequencing artifact, a later analysis dropped 450 to 600 nucleotide sequences that were highly shared and had low generation probability. For each public chain, a later analysis derived a clonal expansion index from normalized ranks of inferred template counts within each repertoire. Generation probabilities in a later analysis came from a VDJ recombination model fitted to out-of-frame rearrangements, and those results were checked against IGoR. In a later analysis, hypergeometric tests were used to score TCR-TCR, TCR-HLA and TCR-CMV co-occurrence, with a repertoire-size bias correction applied to TCR pairs. A later analysis estimated false discovery rates by permuting HLA or CMV assignments 20 times. A later analysis grouped co-occurring TCRs with DBSCAN, adding TCRdist sequence similarity when clustering within HLA-allele-positive subsets. Repertoires with fewer than 30,000 or more than 120,000 public chains, plus five repertoires with anomalous nucleotide sharing, were excluded from co-occurrence clustering. TCRdb holds this immuneACCESS table with in-frame rearrangements only. Some clones are missing; in checked studies, unresolved V genes explain under half, and the rest has no known cause. V and J calls and clone size are copied from that table; D and trimming were computed from the DNA. This sample is represented by 150,000 or so clones; 75% to 90% of them were singletons. The ten largest clones take up 4.5% to 5.5% of the sample.

The clonotype comes from a woman between 45 and 60 years old in good health and CMV-seropositive. Sequenced sample: PBMCs. The chain joins TRBV7-9 to TRBJ2-1, and possibly TRBD1, on 5 matching bases. The nucleotide sequence is given as TGTGCCAGCAGCCACGAGTGGGGCGGAGACAATGAGCAGTTCTTC. It specifies CASSHEWGGDNEQFF.